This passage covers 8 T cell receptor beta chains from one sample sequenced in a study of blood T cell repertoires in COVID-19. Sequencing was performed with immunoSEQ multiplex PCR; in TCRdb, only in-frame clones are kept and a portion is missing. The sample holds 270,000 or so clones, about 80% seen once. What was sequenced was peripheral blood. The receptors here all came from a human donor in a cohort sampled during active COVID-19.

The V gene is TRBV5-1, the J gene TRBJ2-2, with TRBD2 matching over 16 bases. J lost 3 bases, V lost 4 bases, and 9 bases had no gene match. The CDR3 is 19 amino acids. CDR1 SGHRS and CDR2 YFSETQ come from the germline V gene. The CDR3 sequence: CASSAAGTSGRADTGELFF. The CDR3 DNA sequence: TGCGCCAGCAGCGCCGCCGGGACTAGCGGGAGGGCCGACACCGGGGAGCTGTTTTTT.

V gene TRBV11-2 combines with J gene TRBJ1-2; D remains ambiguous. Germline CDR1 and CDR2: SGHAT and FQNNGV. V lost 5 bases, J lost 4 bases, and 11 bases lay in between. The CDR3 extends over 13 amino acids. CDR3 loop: CASSPGGTYGYTF. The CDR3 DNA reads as TGTGCCAGCAGCCCTGGCGGAACCTATGGCTACACCTTC.

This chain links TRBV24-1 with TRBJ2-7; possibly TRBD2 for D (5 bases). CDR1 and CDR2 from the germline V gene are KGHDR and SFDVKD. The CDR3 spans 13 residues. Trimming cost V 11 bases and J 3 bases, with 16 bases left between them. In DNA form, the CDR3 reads TGTGCCAGATCTCGAGGACTCCGCTACGAGCAGTACTTC. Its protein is CARSRGLRYEQYF.

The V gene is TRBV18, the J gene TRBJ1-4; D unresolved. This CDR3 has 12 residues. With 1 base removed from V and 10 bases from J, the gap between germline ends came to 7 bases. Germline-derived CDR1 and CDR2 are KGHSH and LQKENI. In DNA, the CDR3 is TGTGCCAGCTCACCACGGCGGGGAAAACTGTTTTTT. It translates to CASSPRRGKLFF. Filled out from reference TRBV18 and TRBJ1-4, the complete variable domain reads NAGVMQNPRHLVRRRGQEARLRCSPMKGHSHVYWYRQLPEEGLKFMVYLQKENIIDESGMPKERFSAEFPKEGPSILRIQQVVRGDSAAYFCASSPRRGKLFFGSGTQLSVL.

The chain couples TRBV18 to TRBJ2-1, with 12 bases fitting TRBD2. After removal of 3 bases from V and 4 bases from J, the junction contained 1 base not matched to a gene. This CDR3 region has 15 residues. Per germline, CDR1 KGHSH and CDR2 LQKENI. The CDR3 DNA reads TGTGCCAGCTCACCGACTAGCGGGAGTTACAATGAGCAGTTCTTC. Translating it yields CASSPTSGSYNEQFF.

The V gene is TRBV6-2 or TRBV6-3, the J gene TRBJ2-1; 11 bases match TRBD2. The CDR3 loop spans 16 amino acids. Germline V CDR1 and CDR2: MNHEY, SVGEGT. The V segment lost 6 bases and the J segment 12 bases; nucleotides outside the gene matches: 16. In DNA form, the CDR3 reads TGTGCCAGCAGCGATCCATCTAGCGGGGGGACAAGATTGCAGTTCTTC. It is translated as CASSDPSSGGTRLQFF.

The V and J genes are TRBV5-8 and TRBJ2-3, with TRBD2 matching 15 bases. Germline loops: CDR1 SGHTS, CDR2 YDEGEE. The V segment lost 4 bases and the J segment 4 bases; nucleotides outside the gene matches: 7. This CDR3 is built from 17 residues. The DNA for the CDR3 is TGTGCCAGCAGCCCCTGGACTAGCGGGGGGGCAGCAGATACGCAGTATTTT. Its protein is CASSPWTSGGAADTQYF.

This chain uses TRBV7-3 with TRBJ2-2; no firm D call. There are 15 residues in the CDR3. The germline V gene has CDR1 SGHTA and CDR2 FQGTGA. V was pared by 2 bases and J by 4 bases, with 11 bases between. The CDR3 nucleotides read TGTGCCAGCAGCTTATTCCGCCCGGGCACCGGGGAGCTGTTTTTT. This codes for CASSLFRPGTGELFF. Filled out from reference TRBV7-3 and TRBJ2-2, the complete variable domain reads GAGVSQTPSNKVTEKGKYVELRCDPISGHTALYWYRQSLGQGPEFLIYFQGTGAADDSGLPNDRFFAVRPEGSVSTLKIQRTERGDSAVYLCASSLFRPGTGELFFGEGSRLTVL.